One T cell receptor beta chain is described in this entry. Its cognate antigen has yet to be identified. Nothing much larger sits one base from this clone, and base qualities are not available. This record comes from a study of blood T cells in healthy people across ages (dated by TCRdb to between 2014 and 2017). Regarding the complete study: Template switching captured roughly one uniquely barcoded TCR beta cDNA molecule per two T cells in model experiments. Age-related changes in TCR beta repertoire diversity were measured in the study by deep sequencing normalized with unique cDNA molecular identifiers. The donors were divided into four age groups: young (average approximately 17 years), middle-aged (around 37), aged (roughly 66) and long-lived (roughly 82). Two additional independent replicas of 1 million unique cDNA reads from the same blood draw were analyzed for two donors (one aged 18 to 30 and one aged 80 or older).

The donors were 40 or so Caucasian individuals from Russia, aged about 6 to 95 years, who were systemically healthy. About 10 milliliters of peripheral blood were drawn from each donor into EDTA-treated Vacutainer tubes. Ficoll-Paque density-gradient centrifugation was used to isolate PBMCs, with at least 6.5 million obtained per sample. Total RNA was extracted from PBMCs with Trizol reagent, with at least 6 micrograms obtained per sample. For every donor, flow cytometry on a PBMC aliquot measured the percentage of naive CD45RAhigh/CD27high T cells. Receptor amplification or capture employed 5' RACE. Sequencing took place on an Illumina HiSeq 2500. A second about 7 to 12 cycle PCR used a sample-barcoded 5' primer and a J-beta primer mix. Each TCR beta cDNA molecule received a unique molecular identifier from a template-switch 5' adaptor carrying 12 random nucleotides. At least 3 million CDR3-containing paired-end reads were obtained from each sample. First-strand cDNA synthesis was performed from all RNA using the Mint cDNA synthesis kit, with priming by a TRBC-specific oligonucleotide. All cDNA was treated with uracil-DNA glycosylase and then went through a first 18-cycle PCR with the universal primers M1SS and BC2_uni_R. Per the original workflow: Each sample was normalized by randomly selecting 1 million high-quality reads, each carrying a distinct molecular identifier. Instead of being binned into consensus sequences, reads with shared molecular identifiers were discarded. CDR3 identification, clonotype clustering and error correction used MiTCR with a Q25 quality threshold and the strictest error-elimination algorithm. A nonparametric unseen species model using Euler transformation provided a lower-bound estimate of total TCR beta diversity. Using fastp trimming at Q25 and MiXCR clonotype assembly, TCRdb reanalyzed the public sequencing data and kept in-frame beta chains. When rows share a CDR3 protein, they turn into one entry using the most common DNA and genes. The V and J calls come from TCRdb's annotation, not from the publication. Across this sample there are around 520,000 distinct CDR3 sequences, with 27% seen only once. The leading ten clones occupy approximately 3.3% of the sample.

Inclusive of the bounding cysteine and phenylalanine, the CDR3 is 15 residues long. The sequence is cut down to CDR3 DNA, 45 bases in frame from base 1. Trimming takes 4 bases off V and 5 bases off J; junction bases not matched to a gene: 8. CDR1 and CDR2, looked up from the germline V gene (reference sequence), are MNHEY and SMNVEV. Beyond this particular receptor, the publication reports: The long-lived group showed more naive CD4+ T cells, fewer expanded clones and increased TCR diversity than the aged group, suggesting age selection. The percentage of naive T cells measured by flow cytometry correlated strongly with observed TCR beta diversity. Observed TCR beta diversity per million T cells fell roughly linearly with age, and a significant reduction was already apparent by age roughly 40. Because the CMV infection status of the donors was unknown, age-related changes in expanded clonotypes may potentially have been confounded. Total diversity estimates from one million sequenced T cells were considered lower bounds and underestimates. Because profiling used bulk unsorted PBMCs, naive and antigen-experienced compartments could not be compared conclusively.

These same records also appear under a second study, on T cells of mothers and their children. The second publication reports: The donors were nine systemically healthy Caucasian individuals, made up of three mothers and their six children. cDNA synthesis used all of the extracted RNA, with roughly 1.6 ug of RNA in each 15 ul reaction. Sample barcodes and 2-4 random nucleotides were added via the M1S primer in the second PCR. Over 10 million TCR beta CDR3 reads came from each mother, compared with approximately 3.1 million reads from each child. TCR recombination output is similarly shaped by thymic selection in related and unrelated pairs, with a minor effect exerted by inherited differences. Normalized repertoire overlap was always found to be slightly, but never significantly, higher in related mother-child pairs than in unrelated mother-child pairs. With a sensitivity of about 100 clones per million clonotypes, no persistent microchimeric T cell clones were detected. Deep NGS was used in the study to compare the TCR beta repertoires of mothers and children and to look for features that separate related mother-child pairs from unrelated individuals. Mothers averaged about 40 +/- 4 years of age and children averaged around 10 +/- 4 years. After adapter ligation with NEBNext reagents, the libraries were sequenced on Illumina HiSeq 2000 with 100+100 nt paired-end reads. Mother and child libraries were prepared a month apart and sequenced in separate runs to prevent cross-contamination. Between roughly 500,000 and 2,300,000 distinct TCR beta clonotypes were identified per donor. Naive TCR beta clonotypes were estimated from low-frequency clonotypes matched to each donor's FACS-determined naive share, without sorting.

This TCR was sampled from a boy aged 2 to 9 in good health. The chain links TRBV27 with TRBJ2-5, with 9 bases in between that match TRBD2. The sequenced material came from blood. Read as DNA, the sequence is TGTGCCAGCAGTTGGAGCGGGGGGCCGGGGGAGACCCAGTACTTC. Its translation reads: CASSWSGGPGETQYF.